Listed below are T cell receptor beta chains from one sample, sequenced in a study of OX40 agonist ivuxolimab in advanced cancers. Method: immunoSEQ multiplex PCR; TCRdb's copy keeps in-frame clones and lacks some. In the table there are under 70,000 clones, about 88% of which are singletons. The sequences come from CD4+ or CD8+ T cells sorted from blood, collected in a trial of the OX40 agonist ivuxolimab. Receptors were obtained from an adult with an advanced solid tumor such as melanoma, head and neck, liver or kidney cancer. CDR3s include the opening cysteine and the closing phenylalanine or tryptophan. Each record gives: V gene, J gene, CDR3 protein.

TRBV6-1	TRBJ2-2	CASSEGLAGAWGELFF
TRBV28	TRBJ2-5	CASSPSGQFQETQYF
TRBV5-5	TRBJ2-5	CASSSSPGHQETQYF
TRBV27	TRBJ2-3	CASTTTGGDTDTQYF
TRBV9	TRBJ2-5	CASSVAAGSWETQYF
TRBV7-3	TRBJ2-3	CASSSPGLDTQYF
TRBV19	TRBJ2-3	CASGQGAGSTDTQYF
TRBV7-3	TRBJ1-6	CASSLTGGAYNSPLHF
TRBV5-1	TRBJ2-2	CASSITQGAGELFF
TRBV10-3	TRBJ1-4	CAISSGQVNEKLFF
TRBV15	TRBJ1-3	CAYPSSGNTIYF